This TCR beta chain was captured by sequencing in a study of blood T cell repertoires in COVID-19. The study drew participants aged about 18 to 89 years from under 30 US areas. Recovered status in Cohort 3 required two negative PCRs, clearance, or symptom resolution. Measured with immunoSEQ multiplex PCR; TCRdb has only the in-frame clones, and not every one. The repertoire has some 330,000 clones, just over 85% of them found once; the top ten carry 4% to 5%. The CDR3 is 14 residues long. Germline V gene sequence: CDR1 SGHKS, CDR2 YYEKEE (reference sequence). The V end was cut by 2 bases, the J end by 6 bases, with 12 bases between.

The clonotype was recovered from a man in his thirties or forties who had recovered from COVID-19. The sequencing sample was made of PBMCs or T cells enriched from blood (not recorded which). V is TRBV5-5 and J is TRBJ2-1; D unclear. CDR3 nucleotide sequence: TGTGCCAGCAGCTTTATCCTCGGGTCCAATGAGCAGTTCTTC. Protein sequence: CASSFILGSNEQFF.